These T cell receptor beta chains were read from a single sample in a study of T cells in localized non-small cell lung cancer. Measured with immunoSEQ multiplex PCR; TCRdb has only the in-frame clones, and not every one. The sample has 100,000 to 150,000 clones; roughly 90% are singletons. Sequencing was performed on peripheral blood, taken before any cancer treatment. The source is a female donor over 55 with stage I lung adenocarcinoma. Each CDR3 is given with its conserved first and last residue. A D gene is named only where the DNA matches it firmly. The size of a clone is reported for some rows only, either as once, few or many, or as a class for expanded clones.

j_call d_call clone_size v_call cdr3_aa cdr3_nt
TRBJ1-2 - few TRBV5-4 CASSLIGAGGYTF TGTGCCAGCAGCTTGATTGGGGCAGGTGGCTACACCTTC
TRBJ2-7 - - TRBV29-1 CSVEEGQQYF TGCAGCGTTGAGGAGGGCCAGCAGTACTTC
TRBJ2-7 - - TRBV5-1 CASSLDRVEQYF TGCGCCAGCAGCTTGGATCGCGTCGAGCAGTACTTC
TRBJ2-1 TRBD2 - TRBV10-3 CAITGGRGNEQFF TGTGCCATCACGGGAGGACGAGGCAATGAGCAGTTCTTC
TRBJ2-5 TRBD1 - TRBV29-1 CSVEPTGGLGETQYF TGCAGCGTTGAGCCGACAGGGGGCTTGGGAGAGACCCAGTACTTC
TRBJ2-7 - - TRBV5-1 CASSLYSGYEQYF TGCGCCAGCAGCTTGTACTCGGGATACGAGCAGTACTTC
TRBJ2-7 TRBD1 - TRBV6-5 CASSRSTGAYEQYF TGTGCCAGCAGTCGCTCGACAGGGGCCTACGAGCAGTACTTC
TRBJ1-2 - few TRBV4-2 CASSQEDSNYGYTF TGTGCCAGCAGCCAAGAGGACAGCAACTATGGCTACACCTTC
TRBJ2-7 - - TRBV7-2 CASSLAPYESEQYF TGTGCCAGCAGCTTAGCCCCTTACGAGTCCGAGCAGTACTTC
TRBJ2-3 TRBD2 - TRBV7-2 CASSSGWGGDTQYF TGTGCCAGCAGCTCGGGGTGGGGGGGGGATACGCAGTATTTT
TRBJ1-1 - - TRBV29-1 CSVEGKGSTEAFF TGCAGCGTTGAAGGCAAGGGGAGCACTGAAGCTTTCTTT
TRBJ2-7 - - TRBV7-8 CASSLVVRRSFSYEQYF TGTGCCAGCAGCTTAGTGGTCAGACGGAGTTTCTCCTACGAGCAGTACTTC
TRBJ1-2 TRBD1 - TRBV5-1 CASSLGTGRAYTF TGCGCCAGCAGCTTAGGGACAGGTCGAGCCTACACCTTC
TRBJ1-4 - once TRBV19 CASTTPLDGGREKLFF TGTGCCAGTACCACTCCTTTGGACGGGGGCCGTGAAAAACTGTTTTTT
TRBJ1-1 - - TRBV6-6 CASRTPSGTEAFF TGTGCCAGCAGAACCCCGTCGGGGACTGAAGCTTTCTTT
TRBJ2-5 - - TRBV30 CAYTLGDGAQYF TGTGCCTATACTTTGGGGGACGGGGCCCAGTACTTC
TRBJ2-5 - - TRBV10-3 CAISESGRDFQETQYF TGTGCCATCAGTGAGTCGGGCAGGGACTTTCAAGAGACCCAGTACTTC
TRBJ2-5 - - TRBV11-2 CASSLSPQGWEETQYF TGTGCCAGCAGCTTATCCCCCCAGGGGTGGGAAGAGACCCAGTACTTC
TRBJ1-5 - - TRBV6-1 CASSEGFNQPQHF TGTGCCAGCAGTGAGGGTTTTAATCAGCCCCAGCATTTT
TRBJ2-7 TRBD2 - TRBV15 CATSREPAGETYEQYF TGTGCCACCAGCAGAGAACCAGCGGGAGAGACCTACGAGCAGTACTTC
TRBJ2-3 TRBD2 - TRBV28 CASVAGGSWDTQYF TGTGCCAGCGTAGCGGGAGGAAGTTGGGATACGCAGTATTTT
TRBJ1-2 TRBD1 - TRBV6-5 CASRGQGVPYGYTF TGTGCCAGCAGGGGACAGGGGGTCCCCTATGGCTACACCTTC
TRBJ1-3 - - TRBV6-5 CASGWGAESGNTIYF TGTGCCAGCGGATGGGGGGCTGAATCTGGAAACACCATATATTTT
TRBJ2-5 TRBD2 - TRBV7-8 CASSLVAGRGETQYF TGTGCCAGCAGCTTAGTGGCCGGGAGGGGAGAGACCCAGTACTTC
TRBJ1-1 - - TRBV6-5 CASKGDTEAFF TGTGCCAGCAAGGGAGACACTGAAGCTTTCTTT
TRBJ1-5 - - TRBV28 CASSLLGGQPQHF TGTGCCAGCAGTTTATTGGGAGGTCAGCCCCAGCATTTT
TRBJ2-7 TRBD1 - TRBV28 CASLPGTGLGEQYF TGTGCCAGCCTCCCCGGGACAGGGTTAGGGGAGCAGTACTTC
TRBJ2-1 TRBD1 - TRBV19 CASKTGGLFNEQFF TGTGCCAGTAAGACAGGGGGCCTCTTTAATGAGCAGTTCTTC
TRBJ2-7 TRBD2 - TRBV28 CASSFPLAGATSYEQYF TGTGCCAGCAGTTTTCCCCTAGCGGGAGCAACCTCCTACGAGCAGTACTTC
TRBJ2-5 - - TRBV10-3 CAIGAEETQYF TGTGCCATCGGGGCCGAAGAGACCCAGTACTTC
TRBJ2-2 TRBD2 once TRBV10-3 CASKRESDTGELFF TGTGCCAGTAAGCGGGAGTCGGACACCGGGGAGCTGTTTTTT
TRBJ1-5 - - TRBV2 CASRSSNQPQHF TGTGCCAGCAGGTCTAGCAATCAGCCCCAGCATTTT
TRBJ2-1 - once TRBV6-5 CAASSSLSEQFF TGTGCCGCATCGTCTAGTTTAAGTGAGCAGTTCTTC
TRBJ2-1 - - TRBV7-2 CASSPRRANNEQFF TGTGCCAGCAGCCCCAGGAGGGCCAATAATGAGCAGTTCTTC
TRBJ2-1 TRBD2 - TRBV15 CATSRGLAGPYNEQFF TGTGCCACCAGCAGAGGACTAGCGGGACCCTACAATGAGCAGTTCTTC
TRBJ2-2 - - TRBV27 CASQTALTGELFF TGTGCCAGCCAGACAGCCCTCACCGGGGAGCTGTTTTTT
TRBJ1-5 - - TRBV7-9 CASSSAQGQSNQPQHF TGTGCCAGCAGCTCAGCGCAAGGACAGAGCAATCAGCCCCAGCATTTT